This T cell receptor (beta chain) was observed in a study of blood T cell repertoires in COVID-19. Study overall: Acute-phase and convalescent COVID-19 samples originated in the United States, Italy and Spain. The analysed material was cDNA or gDNA that came from T cells, B-cell-depleted T cells, or PBMCs.

The repertoire was sequenced with immunoSEQ multiplex PCR; TCRdb's copy has only in-frame clones and lacks some. The sample includes some 140,000 clones, more than 75% of them seen just once. Germline V gives CDR1 SGHTA, CDR2 FQGNSA. With V trimmed by 4 bases and J by 4 bases, 7 bases remained unmatched. There are 15 residues in the CDR3. The clonotype originates from a man between 60 and 75 years old who had recovered from COVID-19. Sequencing was done on a sample of peripheral blood. This rearrangement joins TRBV7-2 to TRBJ1-2; 9 nucleotides agree with TRBD1. The DNA of the CDR3 is TGTGCCAGCAGCTACTTGTCGGACAGGGGCTATGGCTACACCTTC. It yields the protein CASSYLSDRGYGYTF.